This T cell receptor beta chain was sequenced for a study of response to subunit inactivated influenza vaccine. The V segment lost 7 bases and the J segment 5 bases; nucleotides outside the gene matches: 10. Germline V CDR1 and CDR2: SQVTM, ANQGSEA. The CDR3 spans 15 residues. TCRdb redid the calling of the RT-PCR reads with MiXCR, one entry per CDR3 protein. The data contain about 540,000 distinct CDR3 sequences, around 21% of them seen just once; the ten biggest clones take up approximately 3%. The table lists this clonotype with many counts. These data also featured in a second study, about T cells expressing NK-cell markers. Turning to that study: Production of TCR beta cDNA relied on 5'RACE template switching with UMIs.

The source material was CD4+ T cells sorted from PBMCs, sampled 12 days after vaccination. V is TRBV29-1 and J is TRBJ2-1; 11 positions agree with TRBD2. This receptor was identified in a man aged 50 to 59 who received an inactivated influenza vaccine. CDR3 coding DNA: TGCAGCGCTCTTGGTAGCGGGAGGGCACACAATGAGCAGTTCTTC. Protein sequence: CSALGSGRAHNEQFF.